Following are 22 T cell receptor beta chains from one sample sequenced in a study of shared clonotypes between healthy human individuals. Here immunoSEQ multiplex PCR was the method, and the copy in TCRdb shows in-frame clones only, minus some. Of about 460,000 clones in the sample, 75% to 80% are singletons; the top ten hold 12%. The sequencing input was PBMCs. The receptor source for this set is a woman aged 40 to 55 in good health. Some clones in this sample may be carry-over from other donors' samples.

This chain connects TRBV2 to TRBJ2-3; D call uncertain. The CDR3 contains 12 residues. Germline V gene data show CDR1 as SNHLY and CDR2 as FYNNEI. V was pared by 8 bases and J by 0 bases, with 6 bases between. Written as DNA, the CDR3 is TGTGCCAGCCAATATAGCACAGATACGCAGTATTTT. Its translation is CASQYSTDTQYF.

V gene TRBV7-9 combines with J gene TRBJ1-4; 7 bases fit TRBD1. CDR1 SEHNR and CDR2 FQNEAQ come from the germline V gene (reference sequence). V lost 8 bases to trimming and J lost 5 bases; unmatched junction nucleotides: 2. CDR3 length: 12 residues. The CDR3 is CASGGQNEKLFF. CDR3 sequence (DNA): TGTGCCAGCGGGGGACAGAATGAAAAACTGTTTTTT.

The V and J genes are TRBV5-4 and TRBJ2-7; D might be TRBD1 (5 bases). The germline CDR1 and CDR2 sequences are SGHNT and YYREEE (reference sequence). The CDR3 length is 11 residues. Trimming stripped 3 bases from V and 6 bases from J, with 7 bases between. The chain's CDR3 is CASSSTAEQYF. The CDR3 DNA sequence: TGTGCCAGCAGCTCGACAGCCGAGCAGTACTTC.

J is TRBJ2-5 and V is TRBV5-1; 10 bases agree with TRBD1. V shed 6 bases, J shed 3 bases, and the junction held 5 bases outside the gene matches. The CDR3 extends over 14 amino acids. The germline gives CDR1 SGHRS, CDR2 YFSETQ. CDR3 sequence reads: CASTSTGGEETQYF. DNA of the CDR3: TGCGCCAGCACCTCGACAGGGGGCGAAGAGACCCAGTACTTC.

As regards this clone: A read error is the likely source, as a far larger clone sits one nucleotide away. CDR3 coding DNA: TGTGCCTGGAGTACGGGAGCAGATACGCAGTATTTT. Translated: CAWSTGADTQYF. The chain uses TRBV30 and TRBJ2-3; TRBD2 might be the D (6 bases). This CDR3 region has 12 residues. Germline lookup yields CDR1 GTSNPN and CDR2 SVGIG (reference sequence). V gave up 2 bases and J gave up 4 bases, with 7 bases separating them.

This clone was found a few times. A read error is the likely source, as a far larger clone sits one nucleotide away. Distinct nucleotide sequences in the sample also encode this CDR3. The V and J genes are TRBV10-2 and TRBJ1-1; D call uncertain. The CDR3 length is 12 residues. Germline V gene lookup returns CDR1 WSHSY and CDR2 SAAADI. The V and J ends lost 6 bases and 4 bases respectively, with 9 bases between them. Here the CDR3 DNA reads TGCGCCAGCAGGGATAGTAGCACTGAAGCTTTCTTT. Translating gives CASRDSSTEAFF.

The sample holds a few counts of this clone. The DNA of the CDR3 is TGTGCCAGCAGCTCCCGACAGGGCGGTGAGCCCCAGCATTTT. Translated, it gives CASSSRQGGEPQHF. The chain combines TRBV7-6 with TRBJ1-5; 7 bases line up with TRBD1. In germline, CDR1 is SGHVS, CDR2 FNYEAQ. Trimming took 4 bases from V and 8 from J; bases not matched to a gene: 8. The CDR3 totals 14 residues.

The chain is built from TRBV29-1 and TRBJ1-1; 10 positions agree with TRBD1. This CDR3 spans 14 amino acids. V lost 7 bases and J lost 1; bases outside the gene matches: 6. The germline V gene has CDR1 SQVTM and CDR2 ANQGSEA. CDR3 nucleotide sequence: TGCAGCGCCCATAGGACAGGGGGGAACACTGAAGCTTTCTTT. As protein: CSAHRTGGNTEAFF. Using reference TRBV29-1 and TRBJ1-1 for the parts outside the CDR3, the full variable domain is SAVISQKPSRDICQRGTSLTIQCQVDSQVTMMFWYRQQPGQSLTLIATANQGSEATYESGFVIDKFPISRPNLTFSTLTVSNMSPEDSSIYLCSAHRTGGNTEAFFGQGTRLTVV.

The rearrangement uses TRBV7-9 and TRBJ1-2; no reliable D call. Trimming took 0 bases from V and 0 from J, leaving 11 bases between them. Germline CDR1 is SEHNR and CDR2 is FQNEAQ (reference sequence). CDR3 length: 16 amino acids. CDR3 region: CASSLASTAANYGYTF. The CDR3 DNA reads TGTGCCAGCAGCTTAGCTAGTACGGCTGCTAACTATGGCTACACCTTC.

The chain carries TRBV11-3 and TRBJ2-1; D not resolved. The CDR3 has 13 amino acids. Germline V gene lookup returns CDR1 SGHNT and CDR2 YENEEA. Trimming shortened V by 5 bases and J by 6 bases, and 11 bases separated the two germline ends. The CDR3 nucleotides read TGTGCCAGCAGCCCCCTCTCGGGCAATGAGCAGTTCTTC. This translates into CASSPLSGNEQFF.

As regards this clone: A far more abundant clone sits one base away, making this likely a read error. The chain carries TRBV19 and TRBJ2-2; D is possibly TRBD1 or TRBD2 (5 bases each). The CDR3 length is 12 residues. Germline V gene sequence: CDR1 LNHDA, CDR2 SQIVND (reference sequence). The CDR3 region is CASRRGSGELLF. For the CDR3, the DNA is TGTGCCAGTAGACGGGGCTCCGGGGAGCTGCTTTTT.

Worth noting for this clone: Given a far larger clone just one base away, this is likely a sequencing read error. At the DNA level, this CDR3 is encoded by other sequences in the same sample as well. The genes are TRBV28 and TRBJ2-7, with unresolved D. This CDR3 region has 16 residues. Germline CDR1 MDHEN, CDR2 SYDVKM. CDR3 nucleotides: TGTGCCAGCAGTGACCCTGGGCACACTCCGTTTTACGAACAGTACTTC. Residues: CASSDPGHTPFYEQYF.

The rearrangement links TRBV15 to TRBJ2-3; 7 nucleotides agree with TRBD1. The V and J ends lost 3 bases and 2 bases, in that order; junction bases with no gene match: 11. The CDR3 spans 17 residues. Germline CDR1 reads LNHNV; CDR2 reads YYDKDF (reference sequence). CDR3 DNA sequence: TGTGCCACCAGCAGGGGTCAGACAGGGTTAGTCACAGATACGCAGTATTTT. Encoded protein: CATSRGQTGLVTDTQYF.

DNA for the CDR3: TGTGCCAGCAGCGTAGCGGGGGGGACAAACACAGATACGCAGTATTTT. Encoded protein: CASSVAGGTNTDTQYF. J is TRBJ2-3 and V is TRBV9; TRBD2 agrees at 8 bases. Trimming removed 0 bases from V and 2 bases from J; junction bases left unmatched: 5. The germline V gene encodes CDR1 SGDLS and CDR2 YYNGEE. This CDR3 comprises 16 residues.

The CDR3 sequence is CASRGNSGRASNEQFF. The CDR3 nucleotides are TGCGCCAGCAGAGGCAATAGCGGGAGGGCCTCCAATGAGCAGTTCTTC. The chain employs TRBV10-2 and TRBJ2-1, with 11 nucleotides matching TRBD2. Germline CDR1 and CDR2: WSHSY and SAAADI. The CDR3 is 16 amino acids. The junction had 10 bases not matched to a gene; V was cut back by 6 bases and J by 6 bases.

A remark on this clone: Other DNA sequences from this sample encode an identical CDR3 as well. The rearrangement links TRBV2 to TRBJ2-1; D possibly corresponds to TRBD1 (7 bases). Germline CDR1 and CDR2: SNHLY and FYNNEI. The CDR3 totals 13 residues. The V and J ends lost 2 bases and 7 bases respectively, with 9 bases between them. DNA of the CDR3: TGTGCCAGCAGTGAACAGGGGGGTAATGAGCAGTTCTTC. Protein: CASSEQGGNEQFF.

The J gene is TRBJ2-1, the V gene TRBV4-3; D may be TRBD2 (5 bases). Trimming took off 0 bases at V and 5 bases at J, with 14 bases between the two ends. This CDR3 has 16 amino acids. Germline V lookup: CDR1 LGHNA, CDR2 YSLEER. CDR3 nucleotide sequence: TGCGCCAGCAGCCAAGATGGCTGGCGGGCCCACAATGAGCAGTTCTTC. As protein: CASSQDGWRAHNEQFF.

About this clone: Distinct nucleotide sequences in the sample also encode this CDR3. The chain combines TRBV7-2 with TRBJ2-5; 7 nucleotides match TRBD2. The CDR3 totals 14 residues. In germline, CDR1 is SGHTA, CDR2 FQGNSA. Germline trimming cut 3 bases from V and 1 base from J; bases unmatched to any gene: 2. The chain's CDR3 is CASSLGRAQETQYF. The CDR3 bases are TGTGCCAGCAGCTTGGGGAGGGCCCAAGAGACCCAGTACTTC.

The CDR3 DNA follows: TGTGCCAGCTCGTCTTCAGGGGGACTAGCAGCCTACGAGCAGTACTTC. As protein: CASSSSGGLAAYEQYF. The chain couples TRBV18 to TRBJ2-7; TRBD2 matches at 9 bases. Germline-derived CDR1 and CDR2 are KGHSH and LQKENI. V shed 6 bases and J 2 bases; nucleotides not matched to a gene: 11. There are 16 residues in the CDR3. Variable domain in full (rest from reference TRBV18 and TRBJ2-7): NAGVMQNPRHLVRRRGQEARLRCSPMKGHSHVYWYRQLPEEGLKFMVYLQKENIIDESGMPKERFSAEFPKEGPSILRIQQVVRGDSAAYFCASSSSGGLAAYEQYFGPGTRLTVT.

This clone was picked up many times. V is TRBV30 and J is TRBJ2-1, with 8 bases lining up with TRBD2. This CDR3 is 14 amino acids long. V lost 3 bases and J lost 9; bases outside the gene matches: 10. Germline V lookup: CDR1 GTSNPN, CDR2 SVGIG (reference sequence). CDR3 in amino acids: CAWRGGGAGVEQFF. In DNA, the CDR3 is TGTGCCTGGAGAGGAGGAGGAGCGGGAGTTGAGCAGTTCTTC.

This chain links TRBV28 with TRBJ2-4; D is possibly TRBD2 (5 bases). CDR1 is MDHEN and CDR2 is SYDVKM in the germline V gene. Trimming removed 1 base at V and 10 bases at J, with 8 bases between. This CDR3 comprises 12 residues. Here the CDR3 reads CASSLSWEIQYF. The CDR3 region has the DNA TGTGCCAGCAGTTTATCGTGGGAGATTCAGTACTTC.

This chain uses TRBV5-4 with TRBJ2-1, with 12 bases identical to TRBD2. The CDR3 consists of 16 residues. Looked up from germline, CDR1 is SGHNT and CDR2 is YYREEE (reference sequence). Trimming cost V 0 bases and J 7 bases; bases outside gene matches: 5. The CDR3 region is CASSLGETSGRNEQFF. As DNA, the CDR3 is TGTGCCAGCAGCTTGGGAGAGACTAGCGGGAGAAATGAGCAGTTCTTC.